This T cell receptor (beta chain) was retrieved from a study of immune evolution from preneoplasia to lung adenocarcinoma (dated by TCRdb to 2020 to 2022). At the level of the whole study: HLA loss of heterozygosity was observed in approximately 7%, 15% and 30% of AIS, MIA and ADC lesions, respectively, and was not observed in any AAH lesions. The TCR sequencing data were obtained from 51 patients. The sample size was set by how many specimens were available, not by a prior power calculation. The immune data were integrated with whole exome sequencing and methylation data from the same cohort of nodules. The study used immune gene expression, TCR sequencing and multiplex immunofluorescence to profile the immune contexture of lung adenocarcinoma precursors and invasive adenocarcinoma. It was reported in the study that roughly 100 samples were used for TCR sequencing. POLYSOLVER was used to infer Class I HLA alleles from exome data, and LOHHLA was used to detect allele-specific HLA loss. Resected precursor lesions (AAH, AIS, MIA) and invasive adenocarcinomas were each compared against paired morphologically normal lung tissue. In total, the cohort included roughly 49 patients with pulmonary nodules, all of whom underwent surgical resection. What the study reported, not specific to this receptor: The findings were based on association rather than direct causation, and larger cohorts with long-term follow-up and longitudinal biopsies were deemed needed. T cell clonality was highest in KRAS-mutant nodules compared with EGFR-mutant or double wild-type lesions. Normal lung showed the highest clonality, whereas later-stage lesions appeared to have higher T cell density and diversity but lower clonality. Because every patient came from Japan and China, how well the results apply to Western populations was uncertain. The highest top T cell clone frequencies were observed in normal lung, and a progressive decrease in top T cell clone frequencies appeared to occur from AAH through AIS, MIA and invasive adenocarcinoma.

Between about 2013 and 2018, the patients underwent resection in either Japan or China. Histologic diagnosis of each case was confirmed independently by two lung cancer pathologists on H&E slides. Premalignant or tumor cells were enriched for nucleic acid extraction by macro-dissection performed after pathologic assessment. DNA was isolated from FFPE tissue using the AllPrep DNA/RNA FFPE Kit. In regard to this clone: This receptor's antigen is unknown. Nothing much larger sits one base from this clone, and base qualities are not available.

The immunoSEQ hsTCRbeta Kit was used to sequence TCR beta CDR3 regions from DNA. As for the authors' bioinformatics: The ImmunoSEQ Analyzer was used to analyse the TCR sequencing data. T cell clonality was defined as 1 minus Pielou's evenness, calculated on productive rearrangements. To measure T cell diversity, the inverse Simpson index was applied to productive templates. T cell density was defined as TCR beta template counts normalized to usable DNA, with usable DNA estimated by amplification and sequencing of housekeeping genes. TCR metrics were compared across histologic stages using two-sided Kruskal-Wallis tests. TCRdb carries this immuneACCESS record with in-frame sequences only. Its versions omit some clonotypes, under half of them owing to an unresolved V gene in the studies checked, with the rest unexplained. V, J and clone size were drawn from that table, and D and trimming were deduced from the DNA. This sample is represented by under 45,000 clones; less than 85% of them were singletons. About 4.7% of the sample is in the top ten clones.

The CDR3, cysteine through phenylalanine, is 13 amino acids long. This entry keeps only the CDR3 DNA: 39 bases, framed from base 1. The junction shows trimming of 6 bases on V and 5 bases on J, plus 13 bases between the germline ends. Per the germline V gene, KGHSH is the CDR1 and LQKENI is the CDR2. Sequencing was done on a sample of FFPE invasive lung adenocarcinoma tissue. Per the publication, the cell subset or site label means: frankly invasive lung adenocarcinoma (ADC). The V and J segments used are TRBV18 and TRBJ2-5, and the D gene may be TRBD2, 6 bases matching. This receptor was obtained from a person between 55 and 69 years old with lung adenocarcinoma. CDR3 loop: CASSQYSGETQYF. Here is the DNA: TGTGCCAGCTCCCAATACAGCGGGGAGACCCAGTACTTC.